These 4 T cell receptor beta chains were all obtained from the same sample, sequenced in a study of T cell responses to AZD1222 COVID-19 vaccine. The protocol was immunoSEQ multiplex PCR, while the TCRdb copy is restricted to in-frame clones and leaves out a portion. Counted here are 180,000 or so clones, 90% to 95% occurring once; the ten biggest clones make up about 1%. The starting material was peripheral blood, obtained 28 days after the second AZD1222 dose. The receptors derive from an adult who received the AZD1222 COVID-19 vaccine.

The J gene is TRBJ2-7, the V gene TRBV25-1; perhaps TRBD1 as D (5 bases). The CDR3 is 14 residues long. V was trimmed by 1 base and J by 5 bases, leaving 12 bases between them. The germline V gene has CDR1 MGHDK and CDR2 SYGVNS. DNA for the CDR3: TGTGCCAGCAGTGAATTTGTCAGGGCGAACGAGCAGTACTTC. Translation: CASSEFVRANEQYF.

The DNA for the CDR3 is TGTGCCAGCAGCCCCGGGTGGGAGAACACTGAAGCTTTCTTT. Translating it yields CASSPGWENTEAFF. The chain joins TRBV6-5 to TRBJ1-1; the D is unclear. CDR1 and CDR2 (germline): MNHEY, SVGAGI. Trimming left V 6 bases short and J 1 base short, with 12 bases between. The CDR3 loop spans 14 amino acids.

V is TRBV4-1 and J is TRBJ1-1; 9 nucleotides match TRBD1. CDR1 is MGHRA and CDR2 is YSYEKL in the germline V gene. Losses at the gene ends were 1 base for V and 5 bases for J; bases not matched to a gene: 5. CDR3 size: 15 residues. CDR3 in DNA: TGCGCCAGCAGCCAAGCTCCCGGGACAGGGACTGAAGCTTTCTTT. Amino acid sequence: CASSQAPGTGTEAFF.

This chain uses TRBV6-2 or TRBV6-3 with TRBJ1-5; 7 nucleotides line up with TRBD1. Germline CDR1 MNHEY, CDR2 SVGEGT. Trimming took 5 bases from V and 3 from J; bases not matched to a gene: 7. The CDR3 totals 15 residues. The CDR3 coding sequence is TGTGCCAGCAGTCGACAGGGAAGGTCCAATCAGCCCCAGCATTTT. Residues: CASSRQGRSNQPQHF.